This record concerns one TCR beta chain sequence. These data belong to a study of PD-L1 blockade in urothelial cancer. The overall study: Starting around 2014, patients were given atezolizumab (1,200 mg intravenously every 3 weeks). Male sex and bladder-origin urothelial cancer were recorded for about 85% of the roughly 30 patients.

The time point was: pretreatment peripheral blood. Germline V lookup: CDR1 SGDLS, CDR2 YYNGEE. CDR3 length equals 19 residues. Trimming at V came to 0 bases and at J to 0 bases, leaving 8 bases not matched to a gene. The method was immunoSEQ multiplex PCR; TCRdb's version includes in-frame clones alone and lacks a portion of them. The sample shows about 95,000 clones, about nine tenths of them seen only once. This TCR derives from a man aged 60 to 69 with urothelial cancer. The source was PBMCs, collected around atezolizumab (anti-PD-L1) treatment. This chain links TRBV9 with TRBJ2-5; 13 bases line up with TRBD2. The CDR3 here is CASSVGTSGSGGYQETQYF. The CDR3 DNA sequence: TGTGCCAGCAGCGTAGGGACTAGCGGGAGCGGGGGGTACCAAGAGACCCAGTACTTC.